The rows below give T cell receptor beta chains drawn from one sample of a study of T cell responses to AZD1222 COVID-19 vaccine. Assay used: immunoSEQ multiplex PCR; TCRdb lists only in-frame clones, some missing. The sample lists around 130,000 clones, around 83% occurring once. The sample consisted of peripheral blood, taken on day 0 of AZD1222 vaccination. The receptors were gathered from an adult in good health. The CDR3 runs from the conserved cysteine through the conserved F or W. Fields, in order: clone size, J gene, V gene, D gene, CDR3 DNA, CDR3 protein. The D gene is left open where the match is weak. A row's size may be missing; if present it is once, few, many or a size class.

- TRBJ1-2 TRBV5-4 - TGTGCCAGCAGCTTTTCTGGGGGTGATGGCTACACCTTC CASSFSGGDGYTF
- TRBJ1-3 TRBV4-3 TRBD1 TGCGCCAGCAGCCAAGAACCTCGGCGACAGGGGGGCCTCTCTCCTGGAAACACCATATATTTT CASSQEPRRQGGLSPGNTIYF
- TRBJ2-3 TRBV5-6 TRBD2 TGTGCCAGCAGCTTGTTAGCGGGGCCCGATACGCAGTATTTT CASSLLAGPDTQYF
- TRBJ1-2 TRBV3-1/TRBV3-2 - TGTGCCAGCAGCCAAGACAAGGCAGCCGGGCGGGGCTACACCTTC CASSQDKAAGRGYTF
few TRBJ1-5 TRBV28 TRBD1 TGTGCCAGAATCTTCCCCGCGGAGGGACCTTCAGGGGGTCGAAGGGGGCCCCAGCATTTT CARIFPAEGPSGGRRGPQHF
- TRBJ2-7 TRBV10-2 - TGCGCCAGCAGGGACTATAGCTCCTACGAGCAGTACTTC CASRDYSSYEQYF
- TRBJ1-1 TRBV30 - TGTGCCTGGAGTATGAACACTGAAGCTTTCTTT CAWSMNTEAFF
few TRBJ1-1 TRBV7-9 - TGTGCCAGCAGCCGGGACCCTGGGACTGAAGCTTTCTTT CASSRDPGTEAFF
- TRBJ2-7 TRBV7-2 TRBD2 TGTGCCAGCAGCTTACAGCGGGGGTACGAGCAGTACTTC CASSLQRGYEQYF
few TRBJ1-5 TRBV27 - TGTGCCAGCAGTTCCGCCGACAGAAACAATCAGCCCCAGCATTTT CASSSADRNNQPQHF
- TRBJ1-1 TRBV6-5 TRBD1 TGTGCCAGCAGCAAGACAGGGTTGGGCACTGAAGCTTTCTTT CASSKTGLGTEAFF
- TRBJ2-7 TRBV7-3 - TGTGCCAGCAGCTTAAGGGAGGGGGGCCCCGAGCAGTACTTC CASSLREGGPEQYF
- TRBJ2-5 TRBV5-4 TRBD2 TGTGCCAGCAGCGGGACTAGCGGGGGGCTAGGAGAGACCCAGTACTTC CASSGTSGGLGETQYF
- TRBJ2-1 TRBV7-6 TRBD2 TGTGCCAGCAGCCCGATGGGGGGAGGGGACAATGAGCAGTTCTTC CASSPMGGGDNEQFF
- TRBJ1-5 TRBV2 TRBD1 TGTGCCAGCAGCGGGGACAGGCCCCTCAATCAGCCCCAGCATTTT CASSGDRPLNQPQHF
- TRBJ1-3 TRBV30 - TGTGCCTGGAGGAGGCCTGGAAACACCATATATTTT CAWRRPGNTIYF
- TRBJ2-7 TRBV25-1 - TGTGCCAGCAGTGAAGTCACAGGGTCCTACGAGCAGTACTTC CASSEVTGSYEQYF
- TRBJ2-7 TRBV7-8 - TGTGCCGGGGCCAGAGGCGACTCCTACGAGCAGTACTTC CAGARGDSYEQYF
- TRBJ2-4 TRBV21-1 - TGTGCCAGCAGCAAAAAAGGGGGGTTCTATTGGGGAGCCAAAAACATTCAGTACTTC CASSKKGGFYWGAKNIQYF
- TRBJ2-1 TRBV7-9 - TGTGCCAGCAGGAAGCTTATCGGGCTAGCCAACTCCGACAATGAGCAGTTCTTC CASRKLIGLANSDNEQFF
- TRBJ2-1 TRBV6-5 - TGTGCCACCGGCGGGACACTAAACAATGAGCAGTTCTTC CATGGTLNNEQFF
- TRBJ2-1 TRBV18 TRBD2 TGTGCCAGCTCACCACCGGCGGGAGGAGGCTACAATGAGCAGTTCTTC CASSPPAGGGYNEQFF
- TRBJ1-5 TRBV24-1 - TGTGCCACCAGTGAGGGGACTCGCCAGCCCCAGCATTTT CATSEGTRQPQHF
- TRBJ1-4 TRBV5-8 - TGTGCCAGCAGCTCCATTGGGGCAGGCGGTTGGAAACTGTTTTTT CASSSIGAGGWKLFF
- TRBJ1-1 TRBV7-3 - TGTGCCAGCAGCTTGGGCGGGATGAACACTGAAGCTTTCTTT CASSLGGMNTEAFF
once TRBJ2-2 TRBV6-5 - TGTGCCAGCAGGGCGGCACCGGGGGAGCTGTTTTTT CASRAAPGELFF
- TRBJ2-3 TRBV27 - TGTGCCAGCATGCGGGCCGCCGGGCAAGTAGATACGCAGTATTTT CASMRAAGQVDTQYF
- TRBJ1-5 TRBV7-2 - TGTGCCAGCAGCTTAGTGGCAGGGTATGAGGGTCAGCCCCAGCATTTT CASSLVAGYEGQPQHF
- TRBJ1-6 TRBV28 - TGTGCCAGCAGTTTTAACACTAGAAGCTCCTATAATTCACCCCTCCACTTT CASSFNTRSSYNSPLHF
- TRBJ1-3 TRBV12-3/TRBV12-4 - TGTGCCAGCAGTTTAAACTCAGGAAACACCATATATTTT CASSLNSGNTIYF
once TRBJ2-3 TRBV9 - TGTGCCAGCAGCGTAAGGGCCAGAGGCACAGATACGCAGTATTTT CASSVRARGTDTQYF
- TRBJ2-7 TRBV12-3/TRBV12-4 - TGTGCCAGCAGTTTAGGGGGACAATGGAAGTACTTC CASSLGGQWKYF